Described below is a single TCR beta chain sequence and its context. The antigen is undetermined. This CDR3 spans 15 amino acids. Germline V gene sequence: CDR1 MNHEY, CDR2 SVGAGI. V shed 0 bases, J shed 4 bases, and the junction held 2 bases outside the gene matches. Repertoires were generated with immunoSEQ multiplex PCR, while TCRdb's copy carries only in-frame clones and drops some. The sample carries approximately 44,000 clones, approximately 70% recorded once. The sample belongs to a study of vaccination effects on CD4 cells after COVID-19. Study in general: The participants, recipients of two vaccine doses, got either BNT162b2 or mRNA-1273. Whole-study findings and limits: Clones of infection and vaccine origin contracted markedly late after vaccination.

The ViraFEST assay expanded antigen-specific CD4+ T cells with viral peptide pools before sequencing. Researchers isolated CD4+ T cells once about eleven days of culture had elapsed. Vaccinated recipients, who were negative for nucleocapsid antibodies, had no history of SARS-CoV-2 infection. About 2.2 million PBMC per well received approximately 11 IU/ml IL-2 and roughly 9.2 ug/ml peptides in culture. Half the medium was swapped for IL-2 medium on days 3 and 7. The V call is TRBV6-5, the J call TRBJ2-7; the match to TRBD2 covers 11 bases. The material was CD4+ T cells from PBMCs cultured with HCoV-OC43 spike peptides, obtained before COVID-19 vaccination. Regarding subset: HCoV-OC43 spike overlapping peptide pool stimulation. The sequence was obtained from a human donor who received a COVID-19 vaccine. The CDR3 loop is CASSYSTSGNYEQYF. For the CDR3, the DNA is TGTGCCAGCAGTTACTCGACTAGCGGGAATTACGAGCAGTACTTC.